This T cell receptor beta chain was observed in a study of T cells in Graves' hyperthyroidism and ophthalmopathy. This clonotype was recorded many times. This CDR3 is built from 19 residues. With V trimmed by 5 bases and J by 0 bases, 10 bases remained unmatched. Germline CDR1 is SGHAT and CDR2 is FQDESV (reference sequence). Amplification of TCR beta CDR3 regions used RNA as the template. An initial round of RT-PCR targeting the TCR CDR3 relied on the HTBI primer set. One entry per CDR3 protein, called by TCRdb with MiXCR from the multiplex PCR reads. In the table there are under 750,000 distinct CDR3 sequences, around 20% of which are singletons.

The sequencing sample was made of blood. The sequence derives from a woman aged 50 to 65 with Graves' hyperthyroidism that later progressed to Graves' ophthalmopathy. The chain has TRBV11-1 and TRBJ2-1, with TRBD2 matching over 13 bases. CDR3 DNA sequence: TGTGCCAGCAGCCGTTGGACTAGCGGGGGCCTTAGCTCCTACAATGAGCAGTTCTTC. Translating gives CASSRWTSGGLSSYNEQFF.